This T cell receptor (beta chain) originates from a study of blood T cell repertoires in COVID-19. As for the study in general: COVID-19 samples, acute and convalescent, were from the United States, Italy and Spain. PBMCs, B-cell-depleted T cells, or T cells were the source of the cDNA or gDNA that made up the material.

Some clones are missing from TCRdb's copy, which holds only in-frame ones; the method was immunoSEQ multiplex PCR. The sample shows some 210,000 clones, around 89% of them seen only once. This clonotype was sampled from a woman aged 40 to 55 with acute or convalescent COVID-19. The sample was peripheral blood.

CDR3: CASRDTGGRTEAFF. DNA of the CDR3: TGCGCCAGCAGGGATACAGGGGGCCGGACTGAAGCTTTCTTT. The chain joins TRBV4-1 to TRBJ1-1; 9 bases match TRBD1. CDR3 length equals 14 residues. V lost 6 bases and J lost 5; bases outside the gene matches: 7. CDR1 and CDR2 (germline): MGHRA, YSYEKL.